This TCR beta chain emerged from a study of OX40 agonist ivuxolimab in advanced cancers. The method was immunoSEQ multiplex PCR; TCRdb's version includes in-frame clones alone and lacks a portion of them. The data hold about 59,000 clones, with over 75% observed a single time. The CDR3 contains 15 residues. Germline V lookup: CDR1 KGHSH, CDR2 LQKENI. With 1 base removed from V and 5 bases from J, the gap between germline ends came to 15 bases. The sequencing here drew on CD4+ or CD8+ T cells sorted from blood, taken in a trial of the OX40 agonist ivuxolimab. This TCR was sampled from an adult with an advanced solid tumor such as melanoma, head and neck, liver or kidney cancer. The chain combines TRBV18 with TRBJ2-7; D might be TRBD1 (6 bases). The CDR3 is CASSPQGHLANEQYF. The CDR3 bases are TGTGCCAGCTCACCACAGGGACACCTCGCCAACGAGCAGTACTTC.